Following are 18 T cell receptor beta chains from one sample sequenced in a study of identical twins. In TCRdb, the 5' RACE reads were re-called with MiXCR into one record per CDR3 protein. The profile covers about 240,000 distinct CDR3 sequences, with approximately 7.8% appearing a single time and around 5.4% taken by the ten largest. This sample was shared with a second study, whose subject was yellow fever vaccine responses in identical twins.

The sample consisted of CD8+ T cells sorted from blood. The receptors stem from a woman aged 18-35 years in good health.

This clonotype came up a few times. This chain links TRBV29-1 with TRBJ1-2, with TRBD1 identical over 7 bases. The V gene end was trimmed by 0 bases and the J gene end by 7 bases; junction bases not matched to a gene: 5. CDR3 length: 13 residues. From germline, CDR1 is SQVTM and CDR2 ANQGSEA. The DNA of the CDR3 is TGCAGCGTTGAAGAGACAGGGTTTTTTGGCTACACCTTC. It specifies CSVEETGFFGYTF.

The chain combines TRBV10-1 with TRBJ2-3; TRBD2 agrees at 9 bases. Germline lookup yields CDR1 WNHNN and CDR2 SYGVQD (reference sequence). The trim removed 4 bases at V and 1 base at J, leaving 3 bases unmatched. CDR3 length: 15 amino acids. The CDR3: CASSAERGGTDTQYF. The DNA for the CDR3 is TGCGCCAGCAGTGCGGAGCGGGGGGGCACAGATACGCAGTATTTT.

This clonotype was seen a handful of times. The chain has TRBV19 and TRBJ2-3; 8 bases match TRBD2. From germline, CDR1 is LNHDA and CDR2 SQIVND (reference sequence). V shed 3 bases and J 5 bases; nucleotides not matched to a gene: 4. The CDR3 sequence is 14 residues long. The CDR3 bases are TGTGCCAGTAGTATCCGGGGGGGCCGAGATACGCAGTATTTT. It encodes CASSIRGGRDTQYF.

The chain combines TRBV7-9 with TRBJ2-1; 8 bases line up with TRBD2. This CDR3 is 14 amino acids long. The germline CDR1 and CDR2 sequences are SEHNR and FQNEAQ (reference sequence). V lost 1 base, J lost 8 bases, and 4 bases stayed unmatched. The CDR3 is CASSLVREGYEQFF. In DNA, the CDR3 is TGTGCCAGCAGCTTAGTCCGGGAGGGATATGAGCAGTTCTTC.

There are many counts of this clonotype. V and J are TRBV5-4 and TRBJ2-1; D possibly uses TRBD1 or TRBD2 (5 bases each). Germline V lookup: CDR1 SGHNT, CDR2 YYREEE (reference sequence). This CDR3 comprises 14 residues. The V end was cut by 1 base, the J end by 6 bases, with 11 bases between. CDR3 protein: CASSLWGLSNEQFF. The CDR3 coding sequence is TGTGCCAGCAGCTTGTGGGGGTTATCCAATGAGCAGTTCTTC.

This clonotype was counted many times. CDR3 protein: CASRGRLTEAFF. The CDR3 coding sequence is TGCGCCAGCCGGGGACGGCTCACTGAAGCTTTCTTT. The chain carries TRBV5-1 and TRBJ1-1; a possible D gene is TRBD1 (5 bases). The CDR3 loop spans 12 amino acids. CDR1 is SGHRS, CDR2 YFSETQ, per germline. V was shortened by 7 bases and J by 4 bases, with 11 bases between the two germline ends.

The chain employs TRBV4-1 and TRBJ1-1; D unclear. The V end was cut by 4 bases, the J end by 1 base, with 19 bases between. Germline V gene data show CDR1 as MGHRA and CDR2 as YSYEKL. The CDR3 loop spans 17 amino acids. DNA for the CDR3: TGCGCCAGCAGCCTGACGGGAGTGCAGCGACCGAACACTGAAGCTTTCTTT. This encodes CASSLTGVQRPNTEAFF.

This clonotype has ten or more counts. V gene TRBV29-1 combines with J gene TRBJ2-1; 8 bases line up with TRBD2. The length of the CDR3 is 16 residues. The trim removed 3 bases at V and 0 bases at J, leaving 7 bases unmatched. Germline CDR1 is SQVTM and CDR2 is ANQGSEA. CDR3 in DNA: TGCAGCGTTGACTCCCTACGGGAGGGCTCCTACAATGAGCAGTTCTTC. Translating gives CSVDSLREGSYNEQFF.

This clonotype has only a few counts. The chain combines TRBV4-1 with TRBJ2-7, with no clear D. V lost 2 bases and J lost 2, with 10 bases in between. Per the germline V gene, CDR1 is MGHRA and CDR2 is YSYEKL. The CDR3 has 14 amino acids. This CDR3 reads CASSQYVGTYEQYF. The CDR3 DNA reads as TGCGCCAGCAGCCAATACGTGGGGACCTACGAGCAGTACTTC.

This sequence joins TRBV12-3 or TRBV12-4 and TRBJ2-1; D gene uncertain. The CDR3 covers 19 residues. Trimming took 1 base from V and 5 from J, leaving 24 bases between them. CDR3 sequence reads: CASSLGFYPVGMDHNEQFF. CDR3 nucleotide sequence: TGTGCCAGCAGTTTAGGGTTCTATCCGGTAGGAATGGACCACAATGAGCAGTTCTTC.

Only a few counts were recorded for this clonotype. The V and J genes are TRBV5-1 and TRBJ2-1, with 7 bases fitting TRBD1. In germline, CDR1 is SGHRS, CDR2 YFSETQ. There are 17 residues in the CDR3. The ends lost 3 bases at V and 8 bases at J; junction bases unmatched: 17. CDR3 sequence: CASSWYPQGTTIDEQFF. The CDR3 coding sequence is TGCGCCAGCAGCTGGTACCCACAGGGGACAACAATAGATGAGCAGTTCTTC.

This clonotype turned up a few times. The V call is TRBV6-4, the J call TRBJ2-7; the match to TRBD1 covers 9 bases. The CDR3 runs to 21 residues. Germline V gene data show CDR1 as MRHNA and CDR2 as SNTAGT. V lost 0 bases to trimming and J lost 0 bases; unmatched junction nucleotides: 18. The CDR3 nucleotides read TGTGCCAGCAGTGACTCGCTGCCCCCGGGACAGGGAGTGAGAAGCTCCTACGAGCAGTACTTC. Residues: CASSDSLPPGQGVRSSYEQYF.

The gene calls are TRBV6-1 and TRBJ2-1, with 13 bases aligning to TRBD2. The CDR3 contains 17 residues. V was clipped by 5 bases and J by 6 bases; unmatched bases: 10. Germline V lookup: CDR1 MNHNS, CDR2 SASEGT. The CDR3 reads CASSKTSGRPPGNEQFF. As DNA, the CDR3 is TGTGCCAGCAGTAAGACTAGCGGGAGGCCCCCCGGCAATGAGCAGTTCTTC.

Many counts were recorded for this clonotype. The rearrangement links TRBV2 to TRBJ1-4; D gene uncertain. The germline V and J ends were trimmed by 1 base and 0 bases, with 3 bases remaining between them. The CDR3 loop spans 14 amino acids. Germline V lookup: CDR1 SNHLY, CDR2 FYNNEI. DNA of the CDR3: TGTGCCAGCAGTGAAGAAGCAACTAATGAAAAACTGTTTTTT. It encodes CASSEEATNEKLFF.

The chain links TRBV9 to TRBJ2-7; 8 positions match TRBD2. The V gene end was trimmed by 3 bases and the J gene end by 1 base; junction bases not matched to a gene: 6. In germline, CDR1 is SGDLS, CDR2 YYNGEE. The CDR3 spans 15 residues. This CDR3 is CASSASGSLSYEQYF. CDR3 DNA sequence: TGTGCCAGCAGCGCCAGCGGGAGTCTGTCCTACGAGCAGTACTTC.

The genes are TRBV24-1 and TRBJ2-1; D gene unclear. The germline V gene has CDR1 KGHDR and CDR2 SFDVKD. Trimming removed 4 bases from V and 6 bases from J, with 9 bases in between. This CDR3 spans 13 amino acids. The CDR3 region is CATSEERFNEQFF. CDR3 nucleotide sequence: TGTGCCACCAGTGAAGAAAGGTTCAATGAGCAGTTCTTC.

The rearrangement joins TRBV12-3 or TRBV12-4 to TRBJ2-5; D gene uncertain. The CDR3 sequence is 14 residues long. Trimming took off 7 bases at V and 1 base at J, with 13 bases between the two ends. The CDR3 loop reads CASTAGPPQETQYF. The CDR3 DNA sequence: TGTGCCAGCACTGCTGGCCCACCCCAAGAGACCCAGTACTTC.

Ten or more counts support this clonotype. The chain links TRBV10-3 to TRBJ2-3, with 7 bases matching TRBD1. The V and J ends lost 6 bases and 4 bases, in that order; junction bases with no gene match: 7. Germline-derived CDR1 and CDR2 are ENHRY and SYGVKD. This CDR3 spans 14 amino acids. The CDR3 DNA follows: TGTGCCATCAGAACCGAGGGGGCCGCAGATACGCAGTATTTT. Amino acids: CAIRTEGAADTQYF.